The 27 T cell receptor beta chains below were found in one sample sequenced in a study of T cells in Graves' hyperthyroidism and ophthalmopathy. Amplification of TCR beta CDR3 regions was performed using RNA transcripts as template. The TCR CDR3 was amplified in a first-round RT-PCR using the HTBI primer set. A single record per CDR3 protein comes from TCRdb applying MiXCR to the multiplex PCR reads. The table records a few hundred thousand distinct CDR3 sequences, roughly 20% of them present only once. The sample taken for sequencing was blood. The receptors stem from a young man with Graves' hyperthyroidism.

This clonotype was seen only a few times. The chain has TRBV11-2 and TRBJ2-5; D is possibly TRBD2 (6 bases). The CDR3 runs 15 residues. Germline CDR1 SGHAT, CDR2 FQNNGV. V was trimmed by 0 bases and J by 1 base, leaving 9 bases between them. The DNA for the CDR3 is TGTGCCAGCAGCTTAGATGGGACTGGCCAAGAGACCCAGTACTTC. It specifies CASSLDGTGQETQYF.

This clonotype was observed many times. The genes are TRBV2 and TRBJ2-7, with 9 positions matching TRBD1. The germline V gene has CDR1 SNHLY and CDR2 FYNNEI. Losses at the gene ends were 4 bases for V and 6 bases for J; bases not matched to a gene: 4. The CDR3 runs 13 residues. The CDR3 sequence: CASSVMGQGEQYF. Here the CDR3 DNA reads TGTGCCAGCAGTGTAATGGGACAGGGCGAGCAGTACTTC. The whole variable domain, remainder taken from reference TRBV2 and TRBJ2-7, is EPEVTQTPSHQVTQMGQEVILRCVPISNHLYFYWYRQILGQKVEFLVSFYNNEISEKSEIFDDQFSVERPDGSNFTLKIRSTKLEDSAMYFCASSVMGQGEQYFGPGTRLTVT.

The table lists this clonotype with a count of one. The chain employs TRBV15 and TRBJ1-5, with D hard to call. Germline values: CDR1 LNHNV, CDR2 YYDKDF (reference sequence). V dropped 1 base and J dropped 9 bases, with 13 bases sitting between them. This CDR3 has 14 residues. CDR3: CATSRVAGEGPQHF. The DNA of the CDR3 is TGTGCCACCAGCAGAGTTGCCGGAGAAGGGCCCCAGCATTTT.

This clonotype has ten or more counts. The chain employs TRBV19 and TRBJ1-5; possible D gene TRBD1, 5 bases. CDR3 length: 15 amino acids. Germline V CDR1 and CDR2: LNHDA, SQIVND (reference sequence). V lost 6 bases to trimming and J lost 0 bases, with 12 bases between them. The CDR3 nucleotides read TGTGCCAGTAGGGCAGGGTTTTTTAGCAATCAGCCCCAGCATTTT. It translates to CASRAGFFSNQPQHF.

This clonotype was recorded at least ten times. V is TRBV24-1 and J is TRBJ1-5, with TRBD1 as a possible D gene (6 bases). This CDR3 has 14 amino acids. V lost 9 bases, J lost 0 bases, and 11 bases lay in between. Germline CDR1 is KGHDR and CDR2 is SFDVKD. The CDR3 loop reads CATSDRFSNQPQHF. In DNA form, the CDR3 reads TGTGCCACCTCGGACAGATTTAGCAATCAGCCCCAGCATTTT.

In this sample, this clonotype turned up many times. The V call is TRBV20-1, the J call TRBJ1-5, with 8 bases fitting TRBD1. The CDR3 consists of 14 residues. Germline-derived CDR1 and CDR2 are DFQATT and SNEGSKA (reference sequence). Trimming cost V 6 bases and J 6 bases; bases outside gene matches: 10. CDR3 loop: CSARGTGRGQPQHF. CDR3 DNA: TGCAGTGCCCGGGGGACAGGTAGGGGTCAGCCCCAGCATTTT.

At least ten counts were recorded for this clonotype. The V and J genes are TRBV28 and TRBJ1-2; no reliable D call. The germline gives CDR1 MDHEN, CDR2 SYDVKM. Trimming removed 7 bases from V and 1 base from J, with 4 bases in between. The CDR3 runs to 11 residues. The CDR3 DNA reads as TGTGCCAGCATCTTTAACTATGGCTACACCTTC. Protein sequence: CASIFNYGYTF.

In this sample, this clonotype turned up many times. The rearrangement uses TRBV12-3 or TRBV12-4 and TRBJ1-5, with D possibly matching TRBD1 (5 bases). V lost 4 bases to trimming and J lost 5 bases, with 12 bases between them. CDR3 length equals 14 residues. The CDR3 here is CASSSFRADQPQHF. The CDR3 DNA is TGTGCCAGCAGTTCTTTCAGGGCGGATCAGCCCCAGCATTTT.

This clonotype came up a few times. This may arise from a read error, as a much more abundant clone is one base away. This chain links TRBV9 with TRBJ1-2; 10 bases map to TRBD1. The CDR3 extends over 15 amino acids. The germline gives CDR1 SGDLS, CDR2 YYNGEE. J gave up 3 bases and V 4 bases, and 6 bases lay outside the gene matches. The CDR3 coding sequence is TGTGCCAGCAGCTCCCGGGACAGGGGACACTATGGCTACACCTTC. Protein sequence: CASSSRDRGHYGYTF.

The genes are TRBV2 and TRBJ1-2, with D possibly TRBD1 on 6 matching bases. V lost 3 bases and J 4 bases, leaving 12 bases between the germline ends. This CDR3 has 14 residues. Germline CDR1 reads SNHLY; CDR2 reads FYNNEI. For the CDR3, the DNA is TGTGCCAGCAGTGAGGACAGCGGACTCTATGGCTACACCTTC. Protein: CASSEDSGLYGYTF.

This clonotype was recorded at least ten times. The V and J genes are TRBV6-5 and TRBJ1-1, with D tentatively TRBD1 (6 bases). Germline loops: CDR1 MNHEY, CDR2 SVGAGI. V was trimmed by 6 bases and J by 8 bases, leaving 19 bases between them. This CDR3 comprises 14 residues. This chain's CDR3 is CASRGQGPQGEAFF. CDR3 DNA: TGTGCCAGCAGAGGGCAGGGGCCCCAAGGCGAAGCTTTCTTT.

This clonotype was found many times. The chain employs TRBV5-6 and TRBJ2-5; 10 nucleotides line up with TRBD2. CDR3 length: 17 amino acids. With V trimmed by 4 bases and J by 1 base, 10 bases remained unmatched. In germline, CDR1 is SGHDT, CDR2 YYEEEE. CDR3 sequence reads: CASSLVAGGPVQETQYF. Written as DNA, the CDR3 is TGTGCCAGCAGCCTGGTAGCGGGGGGCCCGGTCCAAGAGACCCAGTACTTC.

There are many counts of this clonotype. The chain links TRBV28 to TRBJ2-7; 10 bases map to TRBD2. The V gene's germline CDR1 is MDHEN and CDR2 SYDVKM. The CDR3 extends over 14 amino acids. Germline trimming cut 2 bases from V and 3 bases from J; bases unmatched to any gene: 1. This chain's CDR3 is CASSLASGGYEQYF. CDR3 bases: TGTGCCAGCAGTTTAGCTAGCGGGGGCTACGAGCAGTACTTC.

Ten or more counts support this clonotype. The CDR3 protein is CASSVVPGRYGYTF. Here the CDR3 DNA reads TGTGCCAGCAGCGTAGTTCCGGGTCGGTATGGCTACACCTTC. This sequence joins TRBV9 and TRBJ1-2; D gene unclear. Per the germline V gene, CDR1 is SGDLS and CDR2 is YYNGEE. This CDR3 comprises 14 residues. V lost 0 bases to trimming and J lost 5 bases, with 11 bases between them.

Here the CDR3 reads CSVGVTAAYGYTF. DNA of the CDR3: TGCAGCGTTGGGGTGACTGCCGCATATGGCTACACCTTC. The chain joins TRBV29-1 to TRBJ1-2; D not certain. Per the germline V gene, CDR1 is SQVTM and CDR2 is ANQGSEA. The CDR3 consists of 13 residues. With 4 bases removed from V and 5 bases from J, the gap between germline ends came to 14 bases.

This clonotype was recorded at least ten times. This chain uses TRBV18 with TRBJ2-5; no clear D. The germline V gene has CDR1 KGHSH and CDR2 LQKENI. CDR3 length: 14 residues. The V end lost 2 bases, the J end lost 0 bases, and 7 bases lay between the germline ends. CDR3 amino acids: CASSPLPHQETQYF. CDR3 DNA: TGTGCCAGCTCACCATTACCTCACCAAGAGACCCAGTACTTC.

The rearrangement uses TRBV5-4 and TRBJ2-2; TRBD1 matches at 10 bases. V gave up 7 bases and J gave up 5 bases; unmatched junction bases: 2. CDR1 and CDR2 (germline): SGHNT, YYREEE (reference sequence). The CDR3 runs to 13 residues. The CDR3 reads CASGQGGTGELFF. DNA for the CDR3: TGTGCCAGCGGACAGGGGGGGACCGGGGAGCTGTTTTTT.

On this clonotype: With a much larger clone just one base away, this may be a read error. The chain employs TRBV30 and TRBJ1-2; no definite D call. CDR1 is GTSNPN and CDR2 is SVGIG in the germline V gene (reference sequence). The CDR3 is 12 residues long. CDR3 DNA sequence: TGTTCCTGGAGTACCAGTAACTATGGCTACACCTTC. It is translated as CSWSTSNYGYTF.

This clonotype turned up a few times. The rearrangement joins TRBV6-5 to TRBJ1-1; the D gene is possibly TRBD1 (5 bases). The CDR3 spans 16 residues. The germline V gene has CDR1 MNHEY and CDR2 SVGAGI. V gave up 2 bases and J gave up 5 bases, with 18 bases separating them. The CDR3 DNA sequence: TGTGCCAGCAGTTACCCCCGGCGGGACGGAATAACTGAAGCTTTCTTT. The encoded protein is CASSYPRRDGITEAFF.

This chain uses TRBV6-1 with TRBJ1-1; no firm D call. There are 13 residues in the CDR3. V lost 1 base to trimming and J lost 11 bases, with 14 bases between them. Germline values: CDR1 MNHNS, CDR2 SASEGT. The chain's CDR3 is CASSEEPPKKAFF. In DNA, the CDR3 is TGTGCCAGCAGTGAAGAACCCCCTAAGAAGGCTTTCTTT.

The chain joins TRBV6-1 to TRBJ2-7; D gene ambiguous. V lost 2 bases to trimming and J lost 0 bases, with 8 bases between them. This CDR3 contains 14 residues. Looked up from germline, CDR1 is MNHNS and CDR2 is SASEGT. This CDR3 reads CASSEWVSSYEQYF. The CDR3 DNA reads as TGTGCCAGCAGTGAATGGGTCAGCTCCTACGAGCAGTACTTC.

This clonotype was found many times. This chain connects TRBV9 to TRBJ1-3, with D unresolved. Deletions cut 3 bases from V and 1 base from J, with 8 bases between. Looked up from germline, CDR1 is SGDLS and CDR2 is YYNGEE. The CDR3 is 14 residues long. The CDR3 bases are TGTGCCAGCAGCGGACATTCATCTGGAAACACCATATATTTT. Translating it yields CASSGHSSGNTIYF.

This clonotype was found many times. The chain combines TRBV3-1 with TRBJ2-7; D is unresolved. Germline loops: CDR1 LGHDT, CDR2 YNNKEL (reference sequence). The V end lost 4 bases, the J end lost 2 bases, and 15 bases lay between the germline ends. The CDR3 loop spans 15 amino acids. The DNA of the CDR3 is TGTGCCAGCAGCCTTGGCAGGACGCCCGCCTACGAGCAGTACTTC. Translation: CASSLGRTPAYEQYF.

The chain couples TRBV19 to TRBJ1-1; D not certain. The CDR3 runs to 14 residues. Germline V CDR1 and CDR2: LNHDA, SQIVND (reference sequence). Trimming left V 1 base short and J 1 base short, with 7 bases between. CDR3 region: CASSIGSRNTEAFF. CDR3 bases: TGTGCCAGTAGTATAGGGTCGAGGAACACTGAAGCTTTCTTT.

This clonotype was observed at least ten times. The chain joins TRBV20-1 to TRBJ2-5; TRBD2 matches 7 bases. Germline V gives CDR1 DFQATT, CDR2 SNEGSKA (reference sequence). J gave up 5 bases and V 5 bases, and 11 bases lay outside the gene matches. The CDR3 consists of 14 residues. The CDR3 coding sequence is TGCAGTGCTTCCCAGGGAGGGAGAGAGGAGACCCAGTACTTC. It specifies CSASQGGREETQYF.

This clonotype was counted a few times. The genes are TRBV10-3 and TRBJ2-2, with 9 bases lining up with TRBD2. V was pared by 8 bases and J by 4 bases, with 14 bases of the junction left unmatched. Looked up from germline, CDR1 is ENHRY and CDR2 is SYGVKD. This CDR3 spans 17 amino acids. CDR3 bases: TGTGCCATCCTCTCCAGCGGGGGGAGCAGGGGCACCGGGGAGCTGTTTTTT. Its translation is CAILSSGGSRGTGELFF.

At least ten counts were recorded for this clonotype. This rearrangement joins TRBV28 to TRBJ1-2, with D uncertain. CDR3 size: 16 residues. Per germline, CDR1 MDHEN and CDR2 SYDVKM. Trimming left V 1 base short and J 4 bases short, with 16 bases between. The CDR3 loop is CASSLSGSPSTYGYTF. The DNA for the CDR3 is TGTGCCAGCAGTTTATCGGGAAGTCCTTCTACCTATGGCTACACCTTC.